The subject of this entry is one T cell receptor (beta chain). Cohorts were determined from participant-reported clinical history. These data belong to a study of blood T cell repertoires in COVID-19. This table comes from immunoSEQ multiplex PCR, and its TCRdb copy is limited to in-frame clones, with some not included. Of just over 300,000 clones listed, roughly 86% were seen once; the top ten hold 8.9%. The V end lost 0 bases, the J end lost 6 bases, and 12 bases lay between the germline ends. Germline assignment: CDR1 KGHSH and CDR2 LQKENI. The CDR3 totals 15 residues. Source material: PBMCs or T cells enriched from blood (not recorded which). This rearrangement joins TRBV18 to TRBJ1-5; D is perhaps TRBD1 (6 bases). This clonotype was sampled from a woman in her late teens or twenties who had recovered from COVID-19. The CDR3, as DNA: TGTGCCAGCTCACCACCTACAGGGAGTGGTCAGCCCCAGCATTTT. Its protein product is CASSPPTGSGQPQHF. The full variable domain, rest sourced from reference TRBV18 and TRBJ1-5, is NAGVMQNPRHLVRRRGQEARLRCSPMKGHSHVYWYRQLPEEGLKFMVYLQKENIIDESGMPKERFSAEFPKEGPSILRIQQVVRGDSAAYFCASSPPTGSGQPQHFGDGTRLSIL.